The next 20 T cell receptor beta chains were all read from a single sample in a study of spatial heterogeneity in lung cancer. Time point described: sample taken at primary tumor resection. TCRdb reprocessed the 5' RACE reads via MiXCR and lists one record per CDR3 protein. Among some 15,000 distinct CDR3 sequences, roughly 5.2% were seen once, and the ten largest hold more than 30%. Study-wide findings and caveats: Mutation tallies in tumors tracked expanded intratumoral alpha and beta TCR counts.

Their antigen targets remain unknown. The source was lung tumor tissue, collected at surgery. These receptors came from a male donor with early-stage non-small cell lung cancer.

This clonotype has at least ten counts. The V call is TRBV7-9, the J call TRBJ1-1; tentative D call: TRBD1 (6 bases). V lost 0 bases and J 5 bases, leaving 13 bases between the germline ends. This CDR3 spans 15 amino acids. The germline V gene has CDR1 SEHNR and CDR2 FQNEAQ (reference sequence). CDR3 loop: CASSLALGGGTEAFF. The CDR3 DNA sequence: TGTGCCAGCAGCTTAGCCTTAGGGGGAGGTACTGAAGCTTTCTTT.

This clonotype was found many times. V gene TRBV5-1 combines with J gene TRBJ2-7; a possible D gene is TRBD2 (5 bases). Trimming removed 4 bases at V and 5 bases at J, with 10 bases between. The CDR3 runs 12 residues. CDR1 and CDR2 from the germline V gene are SGHRS and YFSETQ. The CDR3: CASSRAEDEQYF. CDR3 coding DNA: TGCGCCAGCAGCCGGGCGGAGGACGAGCAGTACTTC.

This clonotype was detected many times. The V call is TRBV9, the J call TRBJ1-4; D perhaps matches TRBD1 (5 bases). The CDR3 extends over 14 amino acids. From germline, CDR1 is SGDLS and CDR2 YYNGEE. The ends were cut back, 1 base at V and 7 bases at J, with 11 bases in the middle. CDR3 coding DNA: TGTGCCAGCAGCGTAAGGGGTGGACTTGAAAAACTGTTTTTT. This translates into CASSVRGGLEKLFF.

This clonotype was detected ten times or more. The chain carries TRBV27 and TRBJ1-3, with 8 bases that match TRBD1. V lost 0 bases and J lost 8; bases outside the gene matches: 6. CDR3 length: 15 residues. Per the germline V gene, CDR1 is MNHEY and CDR2 is SMNVEV (reference sequence). The CDR3 DNA reads as TGTGCCAGCAGTTTATCTGTGGACAGGGCGGACACCATATATTTT. Its translation: CASSLSVDRADTIYF.

This clonotype was seen at least ten times. The chain has TRBV6-4 and TRBJ2-3; no firm D call. V was clipped by 2 bases and J by 6 bases, with 12 bases between them. Germline V gene sequence: CDR1 MRHNA, CDR2 SNTAGT. This CDR3 has 14 residues. The CDR3 bases are TGTGCCAGCAGTGACCGAGCTAACGTCGATACGCAGTATTTT. Translating gives CASSDRANVDTQYF.

This clonotype was seen many times. The CDR3 DNA reads TGCAGTGCTGAACAGGGCTATGGCTACACCTTC. Protein product: CSAEQGYGYTF. The V and J genes are TRBV20-1 and TRBJ1-2; D perhaps matches TRBD1 (6 bases). CDR1 DFQATT and CDR2 SNEGSKA come from the germline V gene (reference sequence). Trimming pared 5 bases from V and 4 bases from J, leaving 8 bases between. This CDR3 is built from 11 residues.

This clonotype was recorded at least ten times. The gene calls are TRBV27 and TRBJ1-6; no definite D call. Trimming took off 3 bases at V and 6 bases at J, with 3 bases between the two ends. The CDR3 totals 12 residues. Per germline, CDR1 MNHEY and CDR2 SMNVEV (reference sequence). CDR3 coding DNA: TGTGCCAGCAGTTTGAGTAATTCACCCCTCCACTTT. It encodes CASSLSNSPLHF.

In its sample, this clonotype was seen a few times. The chain couples TRBV12-3 or TRBV12-4 to TRBJ1-5, with 7 positions matching TRBD1. CDR3 length: 14 amino acids. The V gene end was trimmed by 4 bases and the J gene end by 3 bases; junction bases not matched to a gene: 3. Written as DNA, the CDR3 is TGTGCCAGCAGTTCGACAGGGCTCAATCAGCCCCAGCATTTT. Translating gives CASSSTGLNQPQHF.

This clonotype appeared many times. This chain joins TRBV14 and TRBJ2-7; TRBD2 aligns across 9 bases. This CDR3 has 14 residues. CDR1 is SGHDN, CDR2 FVKESK, per germline. Unmatched junction bases numbered 1, after V lost 4 bases and J lost 0 bases. CDR3 amino acids: CASSLSGSSYEQYV. The DNA of the CDR3 is TGTGCCAGCAGCCTTAGCGGGAGCTCCTACGAGCAGTACGTC.

This clonotype was counted many times. The gene calls are TRBV6-2 or TRBV6-3 and TRBJ2-7; D call uncertain. This CDR3 is 15 amino acids long. From germline, CDR1 is MNHEY and CDR2 SVGEGT. Trimming shortened V by 0 bases and J by 0 bases, and 9 bases separated the two germline ends. This chain's CDR3 is CASSYSTSSSYEQYV. The CDR3 nucleotides read TGTGCCAGCAGTTACTCGACCAGTAGCTCCTACGAGCAGTACGTC.

This clonotype has a count of ten or more. The V call is TRBV7-9, the J call TRBJ1-1; D may be TRBD1 (6 bases). The germline V gene has CDR1 SEHNR and CDR2 FQNEAQ (reference sequence). The germline V and J ends were trimmed by 5 bases and 1 base, with 11 bases remaining between them. This CDR3 contains 14 residues. The DNA for the CDR3 is TGTGCCAGCAGCCGATACAGGGAGAACACTGAAGCTTTCTTT. Translated, it gives CASSRYRENTEAFF.

In this sample, this clonotype turned up a few times. The chain couples TRBV5-1 to TRBJ1-6; D possibly corresponds to TRBD1 (5 bases). CDR1 and CDR2 (germline): SGHRS, YFSETQ. The CDR3 has 18 amino acids. Trimming pared 1 base from V and 8 bases from J, leaving 22 bases between. CDR3 residues: CASSLRTRGAGTDSPLHF. The CDR3 nucleotides are TGCGCCAGCAGCTTGCGAACTAGAGGGGCCGGCACTGATTCACCCCTCCACTTT.

This clonotype appeared many times. The chain carries TRBV7-2 and TRBJ2-1; tentative D call: TRBD1 (6 bases). Germline CDR1 and CDR2: SGHTA and FQGNSA. The germline V and J ends were trimmed by 5 bases and 6 bases, with 11 bases remaining between them. The CDR3 contains 13 residues. The CDR3 DNA follows: TGTGCCAGCAGCCATGACAGGCGCAATGAGCAGTTCTTC. Translated, it gives CASSHDRRNEQFF.

There are many counts of this clonotype. The V call is TRBV20-1, the J call TRBJ1-4; no definite D call. Germline-derived CDR1 and CDR2 are DFQATT and SNEGSKA (reference sequence). The CDR3 contains 12 residues. V was pared by 0 bases and J by 14 bases, with 13 bases between. The CDR3 spells CSARDLNLLLFF. Here the CDR3 DNA reads TGCAGTGCTAGAGATCTCAACTTACTGCTGTTTTTT.

This clonotype was observed many times. The chain joins TRBV7-6 to TRBJ1-1; D unresolved. There are 14 residues in the CDR3. Trimming removed 0 bases from V and 1 base from J, with 6 bases in between. CDR1 SGHVS and CDR2 FNYEAQ come from the germline V gene. CDR3 coding DNA: TGTGCCAGCAGCTTAGCGTTAGCGAACACTGAAGCTTTCTTT. The encoded protein is CASSLALANTEAFF. Complete variable domain (other parts from reference TRBV7-6 and TRBJ1-1): GAGVSQSPRYKVTKRGQDVALRCDPISGHVSLYWYRQALGQGPEFLTYFNYEAQQDKSGLPNDRFSAERPEGSISTLTIQRTEQRDSAMYRCASSLALANTEAFFGQGTRLTVV.

Ten or more counts support this clonotype. The chain couples TRBV12-5 to TRBJ1-3; 9 positions match TRBD1. V was pared by 5 bases and J by 3 bases, with 8 bases of the junction left unmatched. Per the germline V gene, CDR1 is LGHNT and CDR2 is FRNRAP. The CDR3 runs 16 residues. CDR3 nucleotide sequence: TGTGCTAGTGGTCGCAACAGGGGGCTTAGTGGAAACACCATATATTTT. Translation gives CASGRNRGLSGNTIYF.

Many counts were recorded for this clonotype. The rearrangement links TRBV29-1 to TRBJ1-1, with D perhaps matching TRBD1 (5 bases). The CDR3 runs 12 residues. V lost 6 bases and J lost 5, with 13 bases in between. The V gene's germline CDR1 is SQVTM and CDR2 ANQGSEA. The CDR3 DNA reads as TGCAGCGTACGCAGGGCCTATACTGAAGCTTTCTTT. Protein: CSVRRAYTEAFF.

This clonotype has a count of ten or more. The V call is TRBV20-1, the J call TRBJ1-1; TRBD1 might be the D (5 bases). The CDR3 totals 13 residues. Germline V gene lookup returns CDR1 DFQATT and CDR2 SNEGSKA (reference sequence). V shed 0 bases and J shed 6 bases, with 11 bases lying between them. The CDR3 loop reads CSARDLGDAEAFF. The CDR3 bases are TGCAGTGCTAGAGATCTTGGGGACGCTGAAGCTTTCTTT.

This clonotype showed up many times. The chain has TRBV12-3 or TRBV12-4 and TRBJ2-1, with 13 bases fitting TRBD2. This CDR3 region has 14 residues. V was clipped by 5 bases and J by 9 bases; unmatched bases: 4. CDR3 region: CASSGTSGVVEQFF. CDR3 nucleotides: TGTGCCAGCAGTGGGACTAGCGGGGTGGTTGAGCAGTTCTTC.

V gene TRBV6-5 combines with J gene TRBJ1-4; no definite D call. The V end was cut by 2 bases, the J end by 15 bases, with 13 bases between. The CDR3 is 12 amino acids. The germline gives CDR1 MNHEY, CDR2 SVGAGI. In DNA, the CDR3 is TGTGCCAGCAGTTACACCTTAGGGCCTTTGTTTTTT. It encodes CASSYTLGPLFF.